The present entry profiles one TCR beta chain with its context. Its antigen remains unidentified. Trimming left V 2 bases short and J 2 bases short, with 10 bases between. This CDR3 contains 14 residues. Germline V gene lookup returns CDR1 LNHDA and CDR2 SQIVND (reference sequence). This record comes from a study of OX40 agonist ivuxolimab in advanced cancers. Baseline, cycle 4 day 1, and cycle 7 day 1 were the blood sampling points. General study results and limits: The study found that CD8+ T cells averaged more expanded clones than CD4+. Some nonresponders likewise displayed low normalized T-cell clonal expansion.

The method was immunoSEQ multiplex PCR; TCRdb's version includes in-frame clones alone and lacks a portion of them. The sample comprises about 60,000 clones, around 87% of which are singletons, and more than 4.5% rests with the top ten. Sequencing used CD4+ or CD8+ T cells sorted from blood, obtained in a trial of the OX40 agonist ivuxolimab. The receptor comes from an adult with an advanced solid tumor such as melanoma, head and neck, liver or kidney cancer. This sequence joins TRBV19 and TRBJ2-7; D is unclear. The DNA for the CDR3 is TGTGCCAGTAGTATAATAGGGTTCACCTACGAGCAGTACTTC. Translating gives CASSIIGFTYEQYF.